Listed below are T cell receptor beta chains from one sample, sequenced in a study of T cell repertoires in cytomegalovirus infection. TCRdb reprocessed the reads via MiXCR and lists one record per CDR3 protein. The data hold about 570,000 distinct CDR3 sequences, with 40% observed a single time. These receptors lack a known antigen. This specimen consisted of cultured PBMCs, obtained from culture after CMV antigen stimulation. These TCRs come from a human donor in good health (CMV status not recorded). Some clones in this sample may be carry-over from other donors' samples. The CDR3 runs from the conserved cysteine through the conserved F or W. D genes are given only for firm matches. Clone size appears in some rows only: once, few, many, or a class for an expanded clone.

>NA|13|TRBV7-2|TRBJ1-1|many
TGTGCCAGCAGCTTAGGGTCTAGCACTGAAGCTTTCTTT
CASSLGSSTEAFF
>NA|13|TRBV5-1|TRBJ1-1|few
TGCGCCAGCAGTCGTGAGTCGAACACTGAAGCTTTCTTT
CASSRESNTEAFF
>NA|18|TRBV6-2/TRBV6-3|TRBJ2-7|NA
TGTGCCAGCAGTAACCCGACCGGTAGCGGCAGGCCCTCCTACGAGCAGTACTTC
CASSNPTGSGRPSYEQYF
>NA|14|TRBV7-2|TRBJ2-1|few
TGTGCCAGCAGCTTAGCTGCGGCGTACAATGAGCAGTTCTTC
CASSLAAAYNEQFF
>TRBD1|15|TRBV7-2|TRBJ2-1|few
TGTGCCAGCAGCTCTCCGGGACAGGGACGCAATGAGCAGTTCTTC
CASSSPGQGRNEQFF
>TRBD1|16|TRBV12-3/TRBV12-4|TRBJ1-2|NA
TGTGCCAGCAGTCGGGGAGGGACAGGGGCCTTCTATGGCTACACCTTC
CASSRGGTGAFYGYTF
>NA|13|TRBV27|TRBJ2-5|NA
TGTGCCAGCAGTTTCGGAGCGCGAGAGACCCAGTACTTC
CASSFGARETQYF
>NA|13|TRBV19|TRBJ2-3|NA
TGTGCCAGTAGTTCCTACGGTGCAGATACGCAGTATTTT
CASSSYGADTQYF
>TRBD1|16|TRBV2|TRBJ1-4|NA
TGTGCCAGCAGTGAATCGCCCGGCCAGGGGGTTGAAAAACTGTTTTTT
CASSESPGQGVEKLFF
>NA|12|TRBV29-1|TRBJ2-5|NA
TGCAGCGTTGCCGGGGGCGAAGAGACCCAGTACTTC
CSVAGGEETQYF
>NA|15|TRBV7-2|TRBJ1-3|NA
TGTGCCAGCTCCTGGACAATTCGACCTGGAAACACCATATATTTT
CASSWTIRPGNTIYF
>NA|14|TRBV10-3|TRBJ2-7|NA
TGTGCCATCAGTGGCGCCGGGGCGTCCTACGAGCAGTACTTC
CAISGAGASYEQYF
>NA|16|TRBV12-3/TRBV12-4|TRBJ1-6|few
TGTGCCAGCAGCCCTGCCGGCCAGCGGGGCAATTCACCCCTCCACTTT
CASSPAGQRGNSPLHF
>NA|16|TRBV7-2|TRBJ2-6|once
TGTGCCAGCAGCTTAGTGACAGGGACTGGGGCCAACGCCCTGACTTTC
CASSLVTGTGANALTF
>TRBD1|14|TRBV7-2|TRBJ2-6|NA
TGTGCCAGCAGCGACAGGGTTGGGGCCAACGTCCTGACTTTC
CASSDRVGANVLTF
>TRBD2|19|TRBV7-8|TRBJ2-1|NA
TGTGCCAGCAGCTCCTCCGGGACTAGCGGGGGGGCGTACTACAATGAGCAGTTCTTC
CASSSSGTSGGAYYNEQFF
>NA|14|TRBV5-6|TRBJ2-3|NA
TGTGCCAGCAGCTTGCCAGGGGTTAAAGATACGCAGTATTTT
CASSLPGVKDTQYF
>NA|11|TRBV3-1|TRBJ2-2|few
TGTGCCAGCAGCCAAGGGGGGGAGCTGTTTTTT
CASSQGGELFF
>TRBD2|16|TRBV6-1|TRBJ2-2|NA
TGTGCCAGCAGTGCAACGGGACTAGCATCCACCGGGGAGCTGTTTTTT
CASSATGLASTGELFF
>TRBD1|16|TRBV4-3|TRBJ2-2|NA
TGCGCCAGCTCACAGCGGGACAGGGGGTGGACCGGGGAGCTGTTTTTT
CASSQRDRGWTGELFF
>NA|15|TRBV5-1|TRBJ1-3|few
TGCGCCAGCAGCTTGGATGGGAAATCTGGAAACACCATATATTTT
CASSLDGKSGNTIYF
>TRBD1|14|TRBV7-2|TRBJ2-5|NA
TGTGCCAGCAGCACGGACAGGGGAGGAGAGACCCAGTACTTC
CASSTDRGGETQYF
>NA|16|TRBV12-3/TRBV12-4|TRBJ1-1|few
TGTGCCAGCAGCCAATGGGGGGGGGCGATTATCGCTGAAGCTTTCTTT
CASSQWGGAIIAEAFF
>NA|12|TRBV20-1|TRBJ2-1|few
TGCAGTGCTAGAGTCCCTGCCAATGAGCAGTTCTTC
CSARVPANEQFF
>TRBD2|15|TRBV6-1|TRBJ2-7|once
TGTGCCAGCAGAACGGGGGGGGTCCGGTCCTACGAGCAGTACTTC
CASRTGGVRSYEQYF
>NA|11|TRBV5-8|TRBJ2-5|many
TGTGCCAGCAGCTGGTTGGCGACCCAGTACTTC
CASSWLATQYF
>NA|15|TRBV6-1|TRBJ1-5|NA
TGTGCCAGCAGTGAGGGGACACTTAGCAATCAGCCCCAGCATTTT
CASSEGTLSNQPQHF
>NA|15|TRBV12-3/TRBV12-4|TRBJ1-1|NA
TGTGCCAGCAGTCGTGGAGGGATCGGGGGGGGGGAAGCTTTCTTT
CASSRGGIGGGEAFF
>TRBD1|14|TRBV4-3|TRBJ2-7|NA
TGCGCCAGCAGGCCATCGGACAGGGGGCGCGAGCAGTACTTC
CASRPSDRGREQYF
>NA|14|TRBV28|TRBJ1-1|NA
TGTGCCAGCAGTTTGGAGGACAAGAACACTGAAGCTTTCTTT
CASSLEDKNTEAFF
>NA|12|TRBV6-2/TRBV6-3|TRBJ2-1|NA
TGTGCCAGCAGTGCCCGAGCGGGTGAGCAGTTCTTC
CASSARAGEQFF
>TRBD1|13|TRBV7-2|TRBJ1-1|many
TGTGCCAGCAGCTCAGGGGGGAACACTGAAGCTTTCTTT
CASSSGGNTEAFF
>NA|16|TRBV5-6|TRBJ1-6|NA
TGTGCCAGCAGCCTAGGCCGGATCCCCTATAATTCACCCCTCCACTTT
CASSLGRIPYNSPLHF
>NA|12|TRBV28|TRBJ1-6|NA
TGTGCCAGCAGCCCACTCTTGTTTCCCCTCCACTTT
CASSPLLFPLHF
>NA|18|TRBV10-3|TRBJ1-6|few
TGTGCCATCAGTGAGTCGAAATCGTTACACTCCTATAATTCACCCCTCCACTTT
CAISESKSLHSYNSPLHF
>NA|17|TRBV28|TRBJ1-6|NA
TGTGCCAGCAGTTTATTCGGGCAGCCATTTAGTAATTCACCCCTCCACTTT
CASSLFGQPFSNSPLHF
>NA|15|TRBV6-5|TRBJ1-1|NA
TGTGCCAGCAGTTACGGAGGACTCCGAAACACTGAAGCTTTCTTT
CASSYGGLRNTEAFF
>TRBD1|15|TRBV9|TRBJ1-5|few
TGTGCCAGCAGCGCCGCAGGACAGGGGCAACAGCCCCAGCATTTT
CASSAAGQGQQPQHF
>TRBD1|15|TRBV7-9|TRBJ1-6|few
TGTGCCAGCAGCCCGGAGACAGGGCCAGGGTCACCCCTCCACTTT
CASSPETGPGSPLHF
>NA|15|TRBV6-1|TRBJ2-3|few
TGTGCCAGCAGTGCCAAAGTAGTCAGCACAGATACGCAGTATTTT
CASSAKVVSTDTQYF
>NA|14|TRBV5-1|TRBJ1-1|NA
TGCGCCAGCAGCTCGGGCCGGGTCGGCACTGAAGCTTTCTTT
CASSSGRVGTEAFF
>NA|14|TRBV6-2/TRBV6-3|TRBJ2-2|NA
TGTGCCAGCAGTTACCTCCACAGTTACGGGGAGCTGTTTTTT
CASSYLHSYGELFF
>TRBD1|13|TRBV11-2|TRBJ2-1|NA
TGTGCCAGCAGCTGGGACAGGGACAATGAGCAGTTCTTC
CASSWDRDNEQFF
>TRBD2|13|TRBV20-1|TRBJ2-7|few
TGCAGTGCTCCGACTAGCGGGAGTTACGAGCAGTACTTC
CSAPTSGSYEQYF
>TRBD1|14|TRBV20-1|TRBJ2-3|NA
TGCAGTGCTAGGGGACAGATAAGCACAGATACGCAGTATTTT
CSARGQISTDTQYF
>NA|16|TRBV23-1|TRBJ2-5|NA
TGCGCCAGCAGTCATACGACAGGAGCCCTTGAAGAGACCCAGTACTTC
CASSHTTGALEETQYF
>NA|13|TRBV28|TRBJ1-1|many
TGTGCCAGCAGTTTGGGGGGGACCTGGGCAGCTTTCTTT
CASSLGGTWAAFF
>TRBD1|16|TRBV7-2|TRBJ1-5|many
TGTGCCAGCAGCCATGGGGGAACAGGGGGCTTTCAGCCCCAGCATTTT
CASSHGGTGGFQPQHF
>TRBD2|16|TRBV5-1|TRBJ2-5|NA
TGCGCCAGCAGCCCAACTAGCGGGAGGTGGCAAGAGACCCAGTACTTC
CASSPTSGRWQETQYF
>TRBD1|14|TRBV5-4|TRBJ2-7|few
TGTGCCAGCAGCTCGAGGACAGGGAACTACGAGCAGTACTTC
CASSSRTGNYEQYF
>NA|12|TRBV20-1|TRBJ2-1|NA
TGCAGTGCACGAATAGGGTACAATGAGCAGTTCTTC
CSARIGYNEQFF
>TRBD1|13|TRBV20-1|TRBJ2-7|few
TGCAGTGCAGGGAGGACAGGGAGCTACGAGCAGTACTTC
CSAGRTGSYEQYF
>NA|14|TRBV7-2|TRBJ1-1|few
TGTGCCAGCAGCTTATATGGGGTTGCCACTGAAGCTTTCTTT
CASSLYGVATEAFF
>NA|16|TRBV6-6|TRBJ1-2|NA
TGTGCCAGCAGTTACGGTGGGGCGGCCCGACAGGATGGCTACACCTTC
CASSYGGAARQDGYTF
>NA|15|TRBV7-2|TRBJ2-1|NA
TGTGCCAGCCGAGGGGGGGGGGCACAGGGGGATGAGCAGTTCTTC
CASRGGGAQGDEQFF
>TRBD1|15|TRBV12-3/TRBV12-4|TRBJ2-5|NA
TGTGCCAGCAGTACCAGACAGGGTGGTGTGGAGACCCAGTACTTC
CASSTRQGGVETQYF
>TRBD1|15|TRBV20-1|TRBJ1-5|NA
TGCAGTGCTAGACCCATGACAGGGAGCAATCAGCCCCAGCATTTT
CSARPMTGSNQPQHF
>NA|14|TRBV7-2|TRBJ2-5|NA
TGTGCCAGCAGCCCGGCACCCCCTGGGGAGACCCAGTACTTC
CASSPAPPGETQYF
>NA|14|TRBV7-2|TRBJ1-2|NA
TGTGCCAGCAGCTTAGAGGGACAAGACTATGGCTACACCTTC
CASSLEGQDYGYTF
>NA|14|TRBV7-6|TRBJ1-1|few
TGTGCCAGCAGCCCCAGGACAGCCTCAGCGGAAGCTTTCTTT
CASSPRTASAEAFF